One T cell receptor (beta chain) is described in this entry. This record comes from a study of T cell responses to AZD1222 COVID-19 vaccine. The CDR3 totals 16 residues. The V end lost 4 bases, the J end lost 1 base, and 17 bases lay between the germline ends. CDR1 is SGDLS, CDR2 YYNGEE, per germline. Assay used: immunoSEQ multiplex PCR; TCRdb lists only in-frame clones, some missing. The table includes around 120,000 clones, more than 85% detected once. Sequenced material: peripheral blood, taken 28 days after the second AZD1222 dose. This sequence joins TRBV9 and TRBJ1-1; D ambiguous. This TCR was recovered from an adult who received the AZD1222 COVID-19 vaccine. The CDR3 sequence: CASSPHLQQPNTEAFF. CDR3 in DNA: TGTGCCAGCAGCCCCCATCTCCAACAACCGAACACTGAAGCTTTCTTT.